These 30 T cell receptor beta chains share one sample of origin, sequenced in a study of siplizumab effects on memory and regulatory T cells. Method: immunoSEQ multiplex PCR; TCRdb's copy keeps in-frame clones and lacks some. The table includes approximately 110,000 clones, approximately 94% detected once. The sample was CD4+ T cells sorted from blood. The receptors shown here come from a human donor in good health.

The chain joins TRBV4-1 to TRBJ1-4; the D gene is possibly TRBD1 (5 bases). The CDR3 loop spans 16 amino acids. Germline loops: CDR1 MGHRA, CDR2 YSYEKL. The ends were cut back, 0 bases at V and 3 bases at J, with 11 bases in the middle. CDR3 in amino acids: CASSQDGRGANEKLFF. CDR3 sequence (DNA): TGCGCCAGCAGCCAAGACGGTAGGGGCGCTAATGAAAAACTGTTTTTT.

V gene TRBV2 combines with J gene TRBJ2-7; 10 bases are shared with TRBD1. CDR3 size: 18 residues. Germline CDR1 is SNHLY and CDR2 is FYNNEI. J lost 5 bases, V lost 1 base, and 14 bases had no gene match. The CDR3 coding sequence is TGTGCCAGCAGTGAAGTCTTTTCGGGGGGACAGGGGATGAACGAGCAGTACTTC. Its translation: CASSEVFSGGQGMNEQYF.

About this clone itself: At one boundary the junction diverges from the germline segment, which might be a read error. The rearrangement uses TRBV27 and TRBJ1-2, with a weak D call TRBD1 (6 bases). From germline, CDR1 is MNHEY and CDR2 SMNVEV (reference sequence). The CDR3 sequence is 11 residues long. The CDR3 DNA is TGTGCCAGCCCGAGGGGGAAAGGCTACAACTTC. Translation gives CASPRGKGYNF.

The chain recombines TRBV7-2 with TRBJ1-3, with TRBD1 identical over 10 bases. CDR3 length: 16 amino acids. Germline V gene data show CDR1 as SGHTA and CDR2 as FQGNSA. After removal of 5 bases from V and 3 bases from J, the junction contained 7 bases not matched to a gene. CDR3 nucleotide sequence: TGTGCCAGCAGCCCCGGGACAGGGGTCTATGGAAACACCATATATTTT. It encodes CASSPGTGVYGNTIYF.

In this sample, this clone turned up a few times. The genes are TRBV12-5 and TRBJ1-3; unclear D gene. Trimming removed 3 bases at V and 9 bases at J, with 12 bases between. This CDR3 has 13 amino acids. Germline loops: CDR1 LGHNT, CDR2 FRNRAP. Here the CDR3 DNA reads TGTGCTAGTGGTTTACAGCCTCGGAGCACCATATATTTT. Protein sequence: CASGLQPRSTIYF.

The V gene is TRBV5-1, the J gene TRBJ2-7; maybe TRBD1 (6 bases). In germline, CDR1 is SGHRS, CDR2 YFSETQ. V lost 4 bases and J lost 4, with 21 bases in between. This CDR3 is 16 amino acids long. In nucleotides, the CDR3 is TGCGCCAGCAGCACCCGCACAGGGTTGATTCGGTACGAGCAGTACTTC. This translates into CASSTRTGLIRYEQYF.

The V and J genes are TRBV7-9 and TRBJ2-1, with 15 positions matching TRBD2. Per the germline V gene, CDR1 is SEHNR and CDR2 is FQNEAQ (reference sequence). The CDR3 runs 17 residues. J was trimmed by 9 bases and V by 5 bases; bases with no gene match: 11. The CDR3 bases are TGTGCCAGCAGCCCCCCCGGGACTAGCGGGAGGAGACGTGAGCAGTTCTTC. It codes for CASSPPGTSGRRREQFF. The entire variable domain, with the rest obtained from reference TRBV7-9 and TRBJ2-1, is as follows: DTGVSQNPRHKITKRGQNVTFRCDPISEHNRLYWYRQTLGQGPEFLTYFQNEAQLEKSRLLSDRFSAERPKGSFSTLEIQRTEQGDSAMYLCASSPPGTSGRRREQFFGPGTRLTVL.

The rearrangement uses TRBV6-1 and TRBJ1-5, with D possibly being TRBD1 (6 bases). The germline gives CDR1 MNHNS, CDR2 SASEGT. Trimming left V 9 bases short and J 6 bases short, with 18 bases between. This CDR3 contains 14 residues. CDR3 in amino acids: CASRGGRVSQPQHF. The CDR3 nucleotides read TGTGCCAGTAGGGGGGGACGTGTCAGTCAGCCCCAGCATTTT.

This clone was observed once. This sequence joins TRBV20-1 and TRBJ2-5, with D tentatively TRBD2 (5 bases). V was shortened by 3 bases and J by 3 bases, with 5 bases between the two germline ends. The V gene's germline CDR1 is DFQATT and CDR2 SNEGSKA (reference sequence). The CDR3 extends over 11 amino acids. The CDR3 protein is CSASGEETQYF. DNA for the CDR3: TGCAGTGCTAGCGGGGAAGAGACCCAGTACTTC.

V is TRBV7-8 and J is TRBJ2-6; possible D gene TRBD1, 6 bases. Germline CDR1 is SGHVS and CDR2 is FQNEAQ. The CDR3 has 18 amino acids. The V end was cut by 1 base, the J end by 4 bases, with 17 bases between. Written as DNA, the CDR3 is TGTGCCAGCAGCTTAGTGGACAGAGGGGAAAGGGGGGCCAACGTCCTGACTTTC. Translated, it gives CASSLVDRGERGANVLTF.

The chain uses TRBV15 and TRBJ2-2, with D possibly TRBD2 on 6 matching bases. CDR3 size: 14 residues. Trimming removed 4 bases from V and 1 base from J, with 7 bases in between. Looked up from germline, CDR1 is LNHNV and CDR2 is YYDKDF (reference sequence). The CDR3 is CATSNGGNTGELFF. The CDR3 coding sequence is TGTGCCACCAGCAACGGGGGGAACACCGGGGAGCTGTTTTTT.

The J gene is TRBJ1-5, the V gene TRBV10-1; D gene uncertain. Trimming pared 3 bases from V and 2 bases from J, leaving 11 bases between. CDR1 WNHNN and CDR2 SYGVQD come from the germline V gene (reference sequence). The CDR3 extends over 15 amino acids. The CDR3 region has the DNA TGCGCCAGCAGTGAAGGACGCGGTGGCAATCAGCCCCAGCATTTT. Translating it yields CASSEGRGGNQPQHF.

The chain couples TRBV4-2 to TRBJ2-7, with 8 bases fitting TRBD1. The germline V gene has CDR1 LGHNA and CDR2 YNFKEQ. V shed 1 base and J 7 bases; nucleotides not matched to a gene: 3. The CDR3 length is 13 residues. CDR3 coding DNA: TGTGCCAGCAGCCAAGGCAGGGGGCAGGAGCAGTACTTC. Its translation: CASSQGRGQEQYF.

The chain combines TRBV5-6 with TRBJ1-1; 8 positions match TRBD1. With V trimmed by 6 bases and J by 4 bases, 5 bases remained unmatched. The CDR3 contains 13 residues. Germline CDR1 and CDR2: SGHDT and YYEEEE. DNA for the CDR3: TGTGCCAGCACTTGGACAGGGATCACTGAAGCTTTCTTT. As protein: CASTWTGITEAFF.

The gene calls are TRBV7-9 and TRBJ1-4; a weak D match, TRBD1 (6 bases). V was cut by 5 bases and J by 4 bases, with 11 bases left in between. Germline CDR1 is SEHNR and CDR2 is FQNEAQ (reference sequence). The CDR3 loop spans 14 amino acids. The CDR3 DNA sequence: TGTGCCAGCAGCCCGGACAGCAATAATGAAAAACTGTTTTTT. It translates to CASSPDSNNEKLFF.

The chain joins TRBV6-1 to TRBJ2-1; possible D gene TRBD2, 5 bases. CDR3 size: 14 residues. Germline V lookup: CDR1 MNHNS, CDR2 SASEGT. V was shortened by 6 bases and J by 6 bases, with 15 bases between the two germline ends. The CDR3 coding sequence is TGTGCCAGCAGACTGAACCCCCTAGCCAATGAGCAGTTCTTC. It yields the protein CASRLNPLANEQFF.

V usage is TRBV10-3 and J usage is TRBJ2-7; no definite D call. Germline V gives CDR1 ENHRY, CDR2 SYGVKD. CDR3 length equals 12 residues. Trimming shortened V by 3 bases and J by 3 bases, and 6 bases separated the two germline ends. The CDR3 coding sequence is TGTGCCATCAGTGACTATTTCTACGAGCAGTACTTC. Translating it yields CAISDYFYEQYF.

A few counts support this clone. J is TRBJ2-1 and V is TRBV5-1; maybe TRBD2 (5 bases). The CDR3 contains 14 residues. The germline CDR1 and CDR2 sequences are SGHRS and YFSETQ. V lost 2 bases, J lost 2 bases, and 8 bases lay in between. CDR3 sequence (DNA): TGCGCCAGCAGCTTCGGGGATCCCTACAATGAGCAGTTCTTC. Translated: CASSFGDPYNEQFF.

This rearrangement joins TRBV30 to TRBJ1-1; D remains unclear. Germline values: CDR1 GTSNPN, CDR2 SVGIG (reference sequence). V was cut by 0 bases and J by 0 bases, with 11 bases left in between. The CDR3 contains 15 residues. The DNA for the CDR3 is TGTGCCTGGAGTGTGGGCAGCACATTGAACACTGAAGCTTTCTTT. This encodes CAWSVGSTLNTEAFF.

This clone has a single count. CDR3 in amino acids: CASSLDVRVNEQFF. For the CDR3, the DNA is TGTGCCAGCAGCTTAGATGTCCGGGTCAATGAGCAGTTCTTC. This chain connects TRBV7-9 to TRBJ2-1; D is uncertain. The CDR3 has 14 residues. Germline CDR1 is SEHNR and CDR2 is FQNEAQ (reference sequence). Deletions cut 1 base from V and 6 bases from J, with 10 bases between.

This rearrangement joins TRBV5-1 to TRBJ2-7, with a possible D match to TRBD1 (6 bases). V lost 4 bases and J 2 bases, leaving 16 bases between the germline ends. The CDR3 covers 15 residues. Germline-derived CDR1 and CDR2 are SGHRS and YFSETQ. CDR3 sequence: CASSLQGSIPYEQYF. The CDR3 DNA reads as TGCGCCAGCAGCCTACAGGGTTCCATCCCCTACGAGCAGTACTTC.

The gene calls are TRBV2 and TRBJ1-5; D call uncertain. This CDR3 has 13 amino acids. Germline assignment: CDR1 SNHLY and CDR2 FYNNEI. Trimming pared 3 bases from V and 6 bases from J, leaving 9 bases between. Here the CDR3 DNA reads TGTGCCAGCAGTGACTTGGAGGTTCAGCCCCAGCATTTT. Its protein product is CASSDLEVQPQHF.

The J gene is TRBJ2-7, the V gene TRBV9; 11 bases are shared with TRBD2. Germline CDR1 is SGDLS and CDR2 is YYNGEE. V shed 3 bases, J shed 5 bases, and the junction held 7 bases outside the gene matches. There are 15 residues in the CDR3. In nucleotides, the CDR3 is TGTGCCAGCAGCGGTAGCGGGAGGGCCCTCGACGAGCAGTACTTC. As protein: CASSGSGRALDEQYF.

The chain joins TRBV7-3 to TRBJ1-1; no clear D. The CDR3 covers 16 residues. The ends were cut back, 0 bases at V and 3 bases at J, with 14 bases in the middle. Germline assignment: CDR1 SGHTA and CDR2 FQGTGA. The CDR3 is CASSLTVDDFDTEAFF. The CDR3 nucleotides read TGTGCCAGCAGCTTAACTGTTGACGATTTCGACACTGAAGCTTTCTTT. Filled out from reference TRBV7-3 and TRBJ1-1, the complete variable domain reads GAGVSQTPSNKVTEKGKYVELRCDPISGHTALYWYRQSLGQGPEFLIYFQGTGAADDSGLPNDRFFAVRPEGSVSTLKIQRTERGDSAVYLCASSLTVDDFDTEAFFGQGTRLTVV.

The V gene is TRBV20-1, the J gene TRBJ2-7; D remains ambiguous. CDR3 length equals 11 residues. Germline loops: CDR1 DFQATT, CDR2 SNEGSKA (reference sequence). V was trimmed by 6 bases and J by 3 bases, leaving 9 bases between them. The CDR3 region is CSAALFYEQYF. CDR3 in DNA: TGCAGTGCGGCCCTCTTCTACGAGCAGTACTTC.

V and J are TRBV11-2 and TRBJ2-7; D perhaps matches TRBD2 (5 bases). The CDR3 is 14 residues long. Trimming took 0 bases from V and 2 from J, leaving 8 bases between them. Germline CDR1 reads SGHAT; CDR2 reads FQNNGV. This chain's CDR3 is CASSLETRAYEQYF. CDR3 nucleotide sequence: TGTGCCAGCAGCTTAGAAACGAGGGCCTACGAGCAGTACTTC.

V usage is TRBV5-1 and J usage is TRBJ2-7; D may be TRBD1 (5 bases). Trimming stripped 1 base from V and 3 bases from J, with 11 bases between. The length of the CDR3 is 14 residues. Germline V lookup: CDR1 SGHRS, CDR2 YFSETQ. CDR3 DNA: TGCGCCAGCAGCTTGTACGACAGCAGCTACGAGCAGTACTTC. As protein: CASSLYDSSYEQYF.

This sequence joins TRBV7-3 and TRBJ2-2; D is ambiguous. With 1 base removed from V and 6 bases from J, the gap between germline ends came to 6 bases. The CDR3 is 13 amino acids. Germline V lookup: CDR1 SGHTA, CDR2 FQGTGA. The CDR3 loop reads CASSLMGSGELFF. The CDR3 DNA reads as TGTGCCAGCAGCTTAATGGGCTCCGGGGAGCTGTTTTTT.

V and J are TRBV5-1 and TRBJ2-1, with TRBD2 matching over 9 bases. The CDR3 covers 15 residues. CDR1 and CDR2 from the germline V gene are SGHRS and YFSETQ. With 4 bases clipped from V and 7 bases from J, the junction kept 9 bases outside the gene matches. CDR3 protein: CASSTGGLAGNEQFF. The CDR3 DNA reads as TGCGCCAGCAGCACCGGAGGGCTAGCGGGAAATGAGCAGTTCTTC.

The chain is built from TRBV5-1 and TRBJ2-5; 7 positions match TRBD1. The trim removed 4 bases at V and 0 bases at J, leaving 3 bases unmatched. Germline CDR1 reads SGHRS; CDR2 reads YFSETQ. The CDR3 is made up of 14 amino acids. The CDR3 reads CASSPGTDQETQYF. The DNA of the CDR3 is TGCGCCAGCAGCCCCGGGACAGACCAAGAGACCCAGTACTTC.